A selection of T cell receptor beta chains follows, all from one sample in a study of cytomegalovirus exposure and HLA in healthy donors. Assay used: immunoSEQ multiplex PCR; TCRdb lists only in-frame clones, some missing. Of 160,000 or so clones in the sample, 85% to 90% were seen once. Sequenced: PBMCs. These receptor sequences come from a woman aged 25 to 45 in good health and CMV-seronegative. Each CDR3 is given without its conserved first and last residue.

TRBV7-2 | ASSSQTGDNEKLF
TRBV5-1 | ASSPGGLSADTQY
TRBV7-9 | ASSLASGNYGYT
TRBV9 | ASSVGGQGPRDEQF
TRBV30 | AWRSGQVESPLH
TRBV19 | ASSSDSYGYT
TRBV7-2 | ASSFRTTYHYNSPLH
TRBV6-5 | ASSPRGTANYGYT
TRBV7-9 | ASSSGQAQETQY
TRBV29-1 | SVETGPRGYT
TRBV11-2 | ASSSSGGPLDTQY
TRBV5-1 | ASSLAPGNTIY
TRBV6-5 | ASSVTGTGYEQY
TRBV14 | ASSQRLQIYEQY
TRBV25-1 | ASSEPYNEKLF
TRBV5-6 | ASSLLALGTEAF
TRBV7-8 | ASSAPTSEGNNEQF
TRBV2 | ASSERGGNTQETQY
TRBV30 | AWSAGGPGEQF
TRBV14 | ASSRRGLSLPYEQY
TRBV29-1 | SAAGFVFGYT
TRBV30 | AWTGTGGEQY
TRBV2 | ASSEGITLAHEQF
TRBV5-6 | ASSLTSGTGANEKLF
TRBV6-5 | ASSPTGGDGYT
TRBV10-2 | ASTGQVGYEQY
TRBV6-1 | ASSDPGGARIQAF
TRBV5-5 | ASSPGQGAYEQY
TRBV6-5 | ASSYSRDSSYEQY
TRBV4-1 | ASSQHPLSGLAGDRTDTQY
TRBV4-2 | ASSQDLTTNTGELF
TRBV4-1 | ASSPRPGQGDYEQY
TRBV6-5 | ASSADRALNTEAF
TRBV10-3 | AISDGTSGTKQETQY
TRBV11-2 | ASSLVTDTEAF
TRBV18 | ASSPMGGRTYGYT
TRBV5-8 | ASSQSIGDYSEAF
TRBV5-4 | ASSLVLSTNVLT